This entry is about one T cell receptor (beta chain). There are 19 residues in the CDR3. V was pared by 2 bases and J by 8 bases, with 30 bases between. Germline loops: CDR1 LNHNV, CDR2 YYDKDF (reference sequence). This sample was included in a study of OX40 agonist ivuxolimab in advanced cancers. Data came from immunoSEQ multiplex PCR; TCRdb stores just in-frame clones and leaves some out. The sample includes some 89,000 clones, about 80% seen only once; the top ten take approximately 1.5%. The sample in question was CD4+ or CD8+ T cells sorted from blood, obtained in a trial of the OX40 agonist ivuxolimab. The clonotype was recovered from an adult with an advanced solid tumor such as melanoma, head and neck, liver or kidney cancer. The genes are TRBV15 and TRBJ1-2; D remains ambiguous. CDR3 coding DNA: TGTGCCACCAGCAGAACGTCTGAGCCGGGAGAGGGCGGGGATGGGGGCTACACCTTC. It is translated as CATSRTSEPGEGGDGGYTF.